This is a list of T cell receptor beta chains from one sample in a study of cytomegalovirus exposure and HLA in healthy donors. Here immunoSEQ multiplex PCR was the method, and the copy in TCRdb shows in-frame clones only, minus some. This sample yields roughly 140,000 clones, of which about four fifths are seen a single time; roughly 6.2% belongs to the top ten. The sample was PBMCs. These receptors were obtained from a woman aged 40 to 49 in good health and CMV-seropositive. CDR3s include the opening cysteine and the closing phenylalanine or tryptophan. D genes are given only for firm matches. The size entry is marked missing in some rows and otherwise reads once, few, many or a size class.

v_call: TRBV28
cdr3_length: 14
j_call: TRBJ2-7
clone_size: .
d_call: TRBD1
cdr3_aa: CASSSGQGLREQYF
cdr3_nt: TGTGCCAGCAGTTCGGGACAGGGGCTCAGAGAGCAGTACTTC

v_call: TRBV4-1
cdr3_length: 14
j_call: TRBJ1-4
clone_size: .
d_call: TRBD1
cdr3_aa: CASSAGTGDEKLFF
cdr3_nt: TGCGCCAGCAGTGCTGGGACAGGGGACGAAAAACTGTTTTTT

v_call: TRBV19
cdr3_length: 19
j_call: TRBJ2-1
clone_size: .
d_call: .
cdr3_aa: CASSSLTRRGAGSYNEQFF
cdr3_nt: TGTGCCAGTAGTTCTTTAACACGCCGGGGGGCGGGCTCCTACAATGAGCAGTTCTTC

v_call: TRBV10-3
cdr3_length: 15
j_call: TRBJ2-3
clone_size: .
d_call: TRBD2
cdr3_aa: CAISDGGGGTDTQYF
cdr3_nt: TGTGCCATCAGTGATGGGGGCGGGGGGACAGATACGCAGTATTTT

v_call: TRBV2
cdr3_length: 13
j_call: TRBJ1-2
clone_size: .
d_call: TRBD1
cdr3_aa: CASGQGRAYGYTF
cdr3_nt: TGTGCCAGCGGACAGGGGAGAGCCTATGGCTACACCTTC

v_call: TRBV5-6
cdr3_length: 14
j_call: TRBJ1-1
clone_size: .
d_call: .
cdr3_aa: CASSQPGMGTEAFF
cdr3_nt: TGTGCCAGCAGCCAACCGGGGATGGGCACTGAAGCTTTCTTT

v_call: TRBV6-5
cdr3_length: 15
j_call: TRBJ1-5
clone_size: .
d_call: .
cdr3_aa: CASSYTGGYNQPQHF
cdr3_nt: TGTGCCAGCAGTTACACAGGCGGCTACAATCAGCCCCAGCATTTT

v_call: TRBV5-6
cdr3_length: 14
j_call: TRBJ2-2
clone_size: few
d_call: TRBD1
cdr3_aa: CASSRQGRTGELFF
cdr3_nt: TGTGCCAGCAGTCGACAGGGCCGCACCGGGGAGCTGTTTTTT

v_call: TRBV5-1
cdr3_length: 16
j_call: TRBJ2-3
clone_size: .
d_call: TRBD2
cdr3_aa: CASSSGGTSSTDTQYF
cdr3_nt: TGCGCCAGCAGCTCTGGGGGGACTAGTAGCACAGATACGCAGTATTTT

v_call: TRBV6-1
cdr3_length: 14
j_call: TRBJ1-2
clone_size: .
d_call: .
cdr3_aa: CASSDRRGGYGYTF
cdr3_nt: TGTGCCAGCAGTGACCGCAGGGGCGGGTATGGCTACACCTTC